Included here is one T cell receptor (beta chain) sequence, with context. This table comes from immunoSEQ multiplex PCR, and its TCRdb copy is limited to in-frame clones, with some not included. Of roughly 110,000 clones in the sample, 90% to 95% were seen once. CDR1 is SGHRS, CDR2 YFSETQ, per germline. The length of the CDR3 is 13 residues. Trimming removed 4 bases from V and 2 bases from J, with 9 bases in between. This entry belongs to a study of blood T cell repertoires in COVID-19. The chain has TRBV5-1 and TRBJ1-2; no clear D. The clonotype comes from a young woman with acute or convalescent COVID-19. The sequenced sample was peripheral blood. The CDR3 sequence is CASSTSGNYGYTF. The CDR3 bases are TGCGCCAGCAGCACTTCAGGAAACTATGGCTACACCTTC.